This T cell receptor beta chain originates from a study of blood T cell repertoires in COVID-19. Per the original methods: Amplifying reference gene primers gave estimates of nucleated cell counts. TCRdb's table, derived via immunoSEQ multiplex PCR, lists solely in-frame clones and lacks some. D and trimming were read from the DNA, whereas the V and J calls and clone size are those reported in that table. The sample consists of around 100,000 clones, roughly 90% of them appearing once. CDR1 and CDR2 (germline): ENHRY, SYGVKD. With V trimmed by 6 bases and J by 0 bases, 6 bases remained unmatched. The CDR3 covers 15 residues.

The origin of this receptor is a woman aged 60 to 75 with acute or convalescent COVID-19. Sequenced input: peripheral blood. This sequence joins TRBV10-3 and TRBJ2-3; 7 bases fit TRBD2. The CDR3 sequence: CAISGSGASTDTQYF. CDR3 DNA: TGTGCCATCAGCGGGAGCGGGGCTAGCACAGATACGCAGTATTTT.